This T cell receptor beta chain was found in a study of blood T cell repertoires in COVID-19 (dated by TCRdb to the early 2020s). Study-level background: Collaborator samples came from the United States, Italy and Spain and covered acute and convalescent phases of COVID-19. The prospective study material was composed of cDNA or gDNA derived from T cells, B-cell-depleted T cells, or PBMCs. Subjects who had been exposed to COVID-19, were actively infected with it, or had recovered from it provided the deeply sampled blood TCRbeta repertoires that made up the dataset. The repertoires were released in a freely available public database intended as a resource for research on the immune response to SARS-CoV-2. Samples were obtained from the ongoing ImmuneRACE study (first 160 participants) and from roughly 1,300 subjects provided by 6 global collaborators. Nearly every sample came with metadata listing a de-identified subject ID, COVID-19 status, age in years and sex. HLA class I and class II types, where available, came from metadata supplied by the sample provider rather than from assay-based typing. General conclusions and limits of the study: Clinical and demographic metadata were provided uncurated, with the amount varying by source and participant.

TCRbeta CDR3 regions were amplified from genomic DNA by means of the immunoSEQ Assay, a bias-controlled multiplex PCR. Processing in the source paper ran as follows. Nucleated cell counts per sample were estimated from amplification of reference gene primers within the assay. To quantify the absolute abundance of each unique TCRbeta CDR3 rearrangement, sequence reads were collapsed and filtered. For each sample, productive Simpson clonality was calculated by taking the square root of Simpson's diversity index across productive rearrangements. TCRdb's version of the immuneACCESS table is confined to in-frame rearrangements and falls short of the full clone set. An unresolved V gene accounts for under half of the shortfall where checked; the remainder is of unknown origin. The V and J calls and clone size are taken from that table; D and trimming were inferred from the DNA. The sample table lists hundreds of thousands of clones, 65% to 90% of them with a count of one. The ten largest clones capture approximately 5.1% of the sample.

The germline V gene encodes CDR1 LGHNA and CDR2 YNFKEQ. V lost 0 bases and J lost 8 bases; the stretch between them is 10 bases long. Counted from cysteine to phenylalanine, this CDR3 has 13 amino acids. Only the CDR3 region is kept as DNA, spanning 39 bases read in frame from base 1. Remarks on this clone: Its antigen specificity is not known. Base qualities were left out, and no much larger clone turns up one base away.

The collaborating institutions used their own protocols to collect whole blood in K2EDTA tubes. For TCRbeta analysis, collaborators shipped samples in one of three forms: frozen whole blood, isolated PBMCs, or DNA extracted from either of those sample types. This clonotype was sampled from a man between 45 and 60 years old with active or convalescent COVID-19. The sample comprised peripheral blood. The sequence links TRBV4-2 to TRBJ1-2; the D segment could be TRBD1, given 5 matching bases. The CDR3 protein sequence reads: CASSQDQGLGYTF. The bases read TGTGCCAGCAGCCAAGATCAGGGCTTGGGCTACACCTTC.